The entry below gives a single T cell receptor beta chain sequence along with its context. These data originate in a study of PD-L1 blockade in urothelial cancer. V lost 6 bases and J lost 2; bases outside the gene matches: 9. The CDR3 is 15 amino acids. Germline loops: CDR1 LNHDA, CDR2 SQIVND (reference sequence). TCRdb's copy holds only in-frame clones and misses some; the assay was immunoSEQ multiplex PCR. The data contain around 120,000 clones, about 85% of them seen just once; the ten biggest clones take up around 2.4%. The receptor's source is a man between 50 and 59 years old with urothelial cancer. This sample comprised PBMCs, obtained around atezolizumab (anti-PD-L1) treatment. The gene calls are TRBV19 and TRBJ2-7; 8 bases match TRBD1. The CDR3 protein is CASSPWTGQTYEQYF. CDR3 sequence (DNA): TGTGCCAGTAGCCCCTGGACAGGGCAGACCTACGAGCAGTACTTC. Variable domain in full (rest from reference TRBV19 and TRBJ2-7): DGGITQSPKYLFRKEGQNVTLSCEQNLNHDAMYWYRQDPGQGLRLIYYSQIVNDFQKGDIAEGYSVSREKKESFPLTVTSAQKNPTAFYLCASSPWTGQTYEQYFGPGTRLTVT.